The 27 T cell receptor beta chains listed next were all sequenced from one sample in a study of blood T cell repertoires in COVID-19. Sequenced by immunoSEQ multiplex PCR; TCRdb stores in-frame clones only, minus some. The sample records roughly 330,000 clones, over 75% being singletons. Sequencing was performed on PBMCs or T cells enriched from blood (not recorded which). These receptors were obtained from a woman aged 25 to 39 who had recovered from COVID-19.

This clone was observed a handful of times. The chain employs TRBV7-9 and TRBJ2-5; D remains unclear. Trimming shortened V by 5 bases and J by 5 bases, and 15 bases separated the two germline ends. Germline CDR1 is SEHNR and CDR2 is FQNEAQ (reference sequence). CDR3 length: 14 residues. CDR3 region: CASSTRDERETQYF. DNA for the CDR3: TGTGCCAGCAGCACCCGAGACGAGCGCGAGACCCAGTACTTC.

J is TRBJ2-3 and V is TRBV5-1; possible D gene TRBD2, 5 bases. V dropped 1 base and J dropped 4 bases, with 13 bases sitting between them. Germline V gene sequence: CDR1 SGHRS, CDR2 YFSETQ. This CDR3 has 15 residues. The CDR3, as DNA: TGCGCCAGCAGCTTGATTTCCGCGGGTGCAGATACGCAGTATTTT. Encoded protein: CASSLISAGADTQYF.

The chain joins TRBV3-1 (or the pseudogene TRBV3-2) to TRBJ1-3; D is uncertain. Germline values: CDR1 LGHDT, CDR2 YNNKEL (reference sequence). The ends were cut back, 0 bases at V and 0 bases at J, with 9 bases in the middle. The CDR3 is 16 residues long. The CDR3, as DNA: TGTGCCAGCAGCCAAGATCCGGGAATCTCTGGAAACACCATATATTTT. Residues: CASSQDPGISGNTIYF.

The V gene is TRBV2, the J gene TRBJ2-7; D gene ambiguous. CDR3 length: 15 amino acids. With 3 bases removed from V and 1 base from J, the gap between germline ends came to 13 bases. Germline values: CDR1 SNHLY, CDR2 FYNNEI. The DNA for the CDR3 is TGTGCCAGCAGTGATTACCTCGGGTCTTCCTACGAGCAGTACTTC. This sequence encodes CASSDYLGSSYEQYF. The variable domain in full, with the rest retrieved from reference TRBV2 and TRBJ2-7, is EPEVTQTPSHQVTQMGQEVILRCVPISNHLYFYWYRQILGQKVEFLVSFYNNEISEKSEIFDDQFSVERPDGSNFTLKIRSTKLEDSAMYFCASSDYLGSSYEQYFGPGTRLTVT.

The chain has TRBV6-1 and TRBJ1-2; perhaps TRBD1 as D (5 bases). The V gene's germline CDR1 is MNHNS and CDR2 SASEGT. V was shortened by 2 bases and J by 5 bases, with 18 bases between the two germline ends. The CDR3 is 16 residues long. CDR3 nucleotides: TGTGCCAGCAGTGAAACCCGATACAGGAATTCTTATGGCTACACCTTC. This sequence encodes CASSETRYRNSYGYTF.

The V and J genes are TRBV28 and TRBJ1-5; a possible D gene is TRBD1 (6 bases). The length of the CDR3 is 15 residues. V was cut by 6 bases and J by 0 bases, with 12 bases left in between. Germline-derived CDR1 and CDR2 are MDHEN and SYDVKM. The CDR3 DNA is TGTGCCAGCAGCCAGACAGGTGATAGCAATCAGCCCCAGCATTTT. Translating it yields CASSQTGDSNQPQHF.

V is TRBV2 and J is TRBJ1-1; tentatively, D is TRBD1 (6 bases). V lost 6 bases to trimming and J lost 3 bases, with 17 bases between them. This CDR3 comprises 15 residues. Germline lookup yields CDR1 SNHLY and CDR2 FYNNEI. The CDR3, as DNA: TGTGCCAGCAGGGAGATACAGGGTACGTACACTGAAGCTTTCTTT. This gives the protein CASREIQGTYTEAFF.

The chain employs TRBV7-2 and TRBJ1-1, with D uncertain. CDR1 and CDR2 (germline): SGHTA, FQGNSA. CDR3 size: 15 residues. Trimming removed 5 bases from V and 4 bases from J, with 17 bases in between. The CDR3 reads CASSLRSEYGTEAFF. The CDR3 DNA sequence: TGTGCCAGCAGCCTTAGGTCGGAGTACGGCACTGAAGCTTTCTTT.

This chain joins TRBV7-9 and TRBJ2-7; a weak D match, TRBD1 (6 bases). Germline assignment: CDR1 SEHNR and CDR2 FQNEAQ (reference sequence). The CDR3 runs to 12 residues. V was trimmed by 10 bases and J by 0 bases, leaving 10 bases between them. CDR3 amino acids: CATRQDSYEQYF. DNA for the CDR3: TGTGCCACCCGACAGGACTCCTACGAGCAGTACTTC.

In this sample, this clone turned up a few times. This chain uses TRBV28 with TRBJ1-5; maybe TRBD1 (5 bases). The ends were cut back, 6 bases at V and 2 bases at J, with 38 bases in the middle. The germline V gene encodes CDR1 MDHEN and CDR2 SYDVKM. This CDR3 has 23 amino acids. The CDR3 spells CASSHTPRDWRWDLLYGNQPQHF. The CDR3 coding sequence is TGTGCCAGCAGCCACACCCCCAGGGACTGGAGGTGGGACCTCTTGTATGGCAATCAGCCCCAGCATTTT.

This chain connects TRBV7-8 to TRBJ2-3; TRBD2 aligns across 8 bases. Germline V lookup: CDR1 SGHVS, CDR2 FQNEAQ. The CDR3 has 16 residues. The ends lost 5 bases at V and 2 bases at J; junction bases unmatched: 9. DNA for the CDR3: TGTGCCAGCAGCCGTTTTGGAGCGGGGGTCACAGATACGCAGTATTTT. It translates to CASSRFGAGVTDTQYF.

The gene calls are TRBV5-5 and TRBJ2-2; D uncertain. This CDR3 region has 12 residues. The germline gives CDR1 SGHKS, CDR2 YYEKEE (reference sequence). The V and J ends lost 2 bases and 5 bases respectively, with 4 bases between them. The CDR3 region is CASSLSTGELFF. CDR3 DNA: TGTGCCAGCAGCTTATCAACCGGGGAGCTGTTTTTT.

V usage is TRBV6-4 and J usage is TRBJ1-2; D is ambiguous. Germline V gene data show CDR1 as MRHNA and CDR2 as SNTAGT. Trimming pared 0 bases from V and 6 bases from J, leaving 20 bases between. The CDR3 loop spans 17 amino acids. CDR3 in amino acids: CASSDSILRRGLDGYTF. In DNA form, the CDR3 reads TGTGCCAGCAGTGACTCGATTTTACGGCGGGGTCTCGATGGCTACACCTTC.

This clone was found a few times. The V and J genes are TRBV6-5 and TRBJ1-4; TRBD1 matches 7 bases. The germline V gene encodes CDR1 MNHEY and CDR2 SVGAGI. The CDR3 runs to 14 residues. After removal of 5 bases from V and 8 bases from J, the junction contained 8 bases not matched to a gene. In DNA form, the CDR3 reads TGTGCCAGCAGTCGACAGGGAAATGGAGAAAAACTGTTTTTT. It is translated as CASSRQGNGEKLFF.

The V and J genes are TRBV2 and TRBJ1-2; D gene unclear. The CDR3 length is 14 residues. Trimming removed 6 bases at V and 4 bases at J, with 15 bases between. Germline CDR1 reads SNHLY; CDR2 reads FYNNEI. CDR3 loop: CASSADKIFYGYTF. The CDR3 nucleotides are TGTGCCAGCAGCGCCGACAAAATCTTCTATGGCTACACCTTC.

CDR3 sequence: CASSLGGGGQETQYF. The CDR3 DNA reads TGTGCCAGCAGCTTAGGTGGGGGGGGTCAAGAGACCCAGTACTTC. J is TRBJ2-5 and V is TRBV11-2; the match to TRBD2 covers 7 bases. Trimming at V came to 1 base and at J to 2 bases, leaving 4 bases not matched to a gene. CDR1 SGHAT and CDR2 FQNNGV come from the germline V gene. The CDR3 loop spans 15 amino acids.

The chain is built from TRBV6-2 or TRBV6-3 and TRBJ2-1; D possibly corresponds to TRBD2 (6 bases). This CDR3 region has 15 residues. Germline loops: CDR1 MNHEY, CDR2 SVGEGT. V lost 2 bases and J lost 3, with 11 bases in between. The CDR3 reads CASSYQEGYYNEQFF. DNA of the CDR3: TGTGCCAGCAGTTACCAGGAGGGGTACTACAATGAGCAGTTCTTC.

The CDR3 DNA reads TGTGCCAGCAGCGAACAGGGGGCAGACTCTGGAAACACCATATATTTT. It codes for CASSEQGADSGNTIYF. The J gene is TRBJ1-3, the V gene TRBV6-1; TRBD1 matches at 9 bases. The V gene end was trimmed by 6 bases and the J gene end by 0 bases; junction bases not matched to a gene: 6. This CDR3 comprises 16 residues. Germline CDR1 is MNHNS and CDR2 is SASEGT.

The chain joins TRBV29-1 to TRBJ1-6; 7 bases fit TRBD1. Per germline, CDR1 SQVTM and CDR2 ANQGSEA. The CDR3 has 15 amino acids. V shed 6 bases and J 4 bases; nucleotides not matched to a gene: 9. In nucleotides, the CDR3 is TGCAGCGTACGGACAGGTGGGACTTATAATTCACCCCTCCACTTT. The encoded protein is CSVRTGGTYNSPLHF.

The genes are TRBV13 and TRBJ2-3; the D gene is possibly TRBD2 (6 bases). V was clipped by 6 bases and J by 3 bases, with 19 bases between them. This CDR3 has 16 amino acids. Germline V lookup: CDR1 PRHDT, CDR2 FYEKMQ (reference sequence). CDR3 region: CASRHLGWGETDTQYF. The CDR3 nucleotides are TGTGCCAGCAGACATCTCGGGTGGGGGGAGACAGATACGCAGTATTTT.

This chain links TRBV21-1 with TRBJ1-2. TRBV21-1 is a documented pseudogene. CDR3 size: 14 residues. The CDR3 spells CASTVHWDSGGYTF. The DNA of the CDR3 is TGTGCCAGCACGGTACACTGGGACTCGGGGGGCTACACCTTC.

This rearrangement joins TRBV5-1 to TRBJ2-5; the match to TRBD2 covers 8 bases. The CDR3 has 17 residues. The ends lost 5 bases at V and 5 bases at J; junction bases unmatched: 17. The germline gives CDR1 SGHRS, CDR2 YFSETQ. The CDR3: CASRSPSGLGGRETQYF. CDR3 coding DNA: TGCGCCAGCAGAAGCCCTAGCGGGCTCGGCGGGCGGGAGACCCAGTACTTC.

The chain recombines TRBV19 with TRBJ1-1; D is undetermined. This CDR3 spans 14 amino acids. CDR1 and CDR2 (germline): LNHDA, SQIVND (reference sequence). Trimming stripped 0 bases from V and 5 bases from J, with 10 bases between. CDR3 residues: CASSIEHGGTEAFF. As DNA, the CDR3 is TGTGCCAGTAGTATAGAGCATGGAGGGACTGAAGCTTTCTTT.

This chain connects TRBV27 to TRBJ2-4; D may be TRBD2 (5 bases). Germline V gene lookup returns CDR1 MNHEY and CDR2 SMNVEV (reference sequence). The CDR3 runs 14 residues. V gave up 6 bases and J gave up 4 bases, with 13 bases separating them. CDR3 coding DNA: TGTGCCAGCAGCTCCTCGTGGGAGAAAAACATTCAGTACTTC. Encoded protein: CASSSSWEKNIQYF.

The chain is built from TRBV4-1 and TRBJ1-2; no firm D call. Trimming removed 3 bases from V and 4 bases from J, with 12 bases in between. Per germline, CDR1 MGHRA and CDR2 YSYEKL. There are 14 residues in the CDR3. The CDR3 nucleotides read TGCGCCAGCAGCCATGAACAGAATCCCTATGGCTACACCTTC. Translating it yields CASSHEQNPYGYTF.

The chain links TRBV15 to TRBJ1-6, with TRBD1 as a possible D gene (5 bases). Between the trimmed V and J ends, which lost 4 bases and 6 bases, there was a span of 10 bases. The CDR3 is made up of 14 amino acids. The germline gives CDR1 LNHNV, CDR2 YYDKDF (reference sequence). The CDR3 DNA follows: TGTGCCACCAGCATCAGGGAGGGTAATTCACCCCTCCACTTT. Its translation: CATSIREGNSPLHF.

The rearrangement uses TRBV19 and TRBJ1-1, with TRBD1 matching 9 bases. Per the germline V gene, CDR1 is LNHDA and CDR2 is SQIVND (reference sequence). The J segment lost 6 bases and the V segment lost 5 bases, leaving 7 bases of the junction unmatched. The CDR3 loop spans 14 amino acids. The DNA of the CDR3 is TGTGCCAGTAGTCCCCGACAGGGGGGGGCTGAAGCTTTCTTT. It translates to CASSPRQGGAEAFF.